This T cell receptor beta chain appears in the sequencing data of a study of beta chain features in type 1 diabetes (dated by TCRdb to the late 2010s). In terms of the full investigation: Patients and healthy donors did not differ in mean age, gender distribution, total cell number or subset yield. Regulatory and stem cell-like memory subsets were isolated from only 8 patients and about eight healthy donors, whereas naive and central memory subsets came from all 28 donors. The study compared the TCRB repertoires of sorted circulating CD4+ T cell subsets in recently diagnosed type 1 diabetes patients with those in matched healthy donors. A total of roughly 99,000,000 sorted cells were examined across all samples, and the number of cells per subset was strongly correlated with RNA yield.

The High Capacity cDNA Reverse Transcription Kit was used to reverse transcribe all of the isolated RNA, meaning that expressed TCRB transcripts were what got sequenced. Deep immunoSEQ sequencing was applied to naive, central memory and regulatory T cell samples, giving an average of approximately 3.8 million total reads per sample. Sorted cells were lysed in RLT buffer, and RNA was extracted using DNase-treated RNeasy Micro or Mini kits according to cell number. To prevent cross-contamination, each cell subset was processed individually, whereas patient and healthy donor samples were processed jointly. The immunoSEQ multiplex PCR was used to amplify TCRB sequences from cDNA, generating 87-bp fragments that spanned the CDR3 region. Sequencing of the amplicons was done on the Illumina HiSeq platform. Per the authors' processing: PCR bias was computationally corrected using synthetic template baselines, reads within Hamming distance 2 were collapsed, and singletons that could not be merged were discarded. Reads were aligned against IMGT to assign V, D and J genes, CDR3 length and insertions or deletions at six rearrangement sites. Within each subset, clonotype counts were normalized to sorted cell number, and only after that were true diversity and Gini coefficients computed with the tcR R package. Repertoire sharing was quantified using the overlap coefficient calculated on TCRB nucleotide sequences. Out-of-frame TCRB sequences from naive cells were analyzed to stand in for the pre-selection repertoire. This is the immuneACCESS table as TCRdb keeps it, with only in-frame sequences that have V and J called. A part of the clones is gone; compared with another copy, unresolved V genes explain less than half, and the rest is unexplained. The V and J calls and clone size were taken over from that table, and D and trimming were inferred from the DNA. A total of 300,000 to 450,000 clones appear in this sample, 15% to 20% of them only once. In total, the top ten clones hold around 0.04% of the sample.

A single peripheral blood draw of 95 to 150 mL on average was collected from each donor into heparinised tubes. A BD FACSAria II was used to sort naive, central memory, regulatory and stem cell-like memory CD4+ T cells with a panel that included CD45RO, CCR7, CD25, CD127, CD95 and CD27. A purity above 98% was achieved for all sorted populations. PBMCs were separated immediately by Lymphoprep density gradient centrifugation and were stained directly, without being cultured. So that batch effects would be minimized, each experiment stained and sorted samples in pairs, pairing one healthy donor with one patient. With regard to this clone: Its antigen has not been determined. Base-call qualities are not available, and no considerably larger clone is one nucleotide away.

The V end loses 4 bases and the J end loses 5 bases, and a stretch of 13 bases separates them. CDR3 length: 13 amino acids, cysteine to phenylalanine. Of all the DNA, just the CDR3 is kept, 39 bases in frame from base 1. CDR1 and CDR2, per the germline V gene (reference sequence), are GTSNPN and SVGIG. The full study reports these points: In all four CD4+ subsets, TCRB CDR3 length was moderately but significantly shorter in type 1 diabetes patients. Only small numbers of individuals were included in the HLA sub-analyses, which left unresolved whether HLA type had any influence on TCRB rearrangement. Shorter templates might have been favored by PCR, but patient and control samples were amplified and corrected together, so both groups would have been affected equally by any skew. At VDJ recombination sites, patients with type 1 diabetes made fewer insertions and deleted more nucleotides, a pattern implying thymic rearrangement abnormalities. Sequencing cDNA rather than genomic DNA could over-represent highly expressing activated cells, although activation and CD3 levels did not differ between groups. Naive, central memory and regulatory TCRB repertoires appeared to be more similar among patients than among healthy donors.

Specimen: naive CD4+ T cells from blood. The sample's cell subset or site label, in plain terms: true naive CD4+ T cells. The sequence was obtained from a woman younger than 35 in good health. The V gene is TRBV30 and the J gene is TRBJ2-3; the D gene identity is not certain. The DNA sequence is TGTGCCTGGACTCGTAGAGTCGGAGATACGCAGTATTTT. The translation is CAWTRRVGDTQYF.